Each of the 9 T cell receptor beta chains below was sequenced from the same sample in a study of blood T cell repertoires in COVID-19. TCRdb's table, derived via immunoSEQ multiplex PCR, lists solely in-frame clones and lacks some. The profile shows hundreds of thousands of clones, approximately 84% of them singletons. Sequences were obtained from PBMCs or T cells enriched from blood (not recorded which). Source of these receptors: a man aged 18 to 30 who had recovered from COVID-19.

The rearrangement links TRBV4-1 to TRBJ1-5, with D perhaps matching TRBD1 (5 bases). Germline loops: CDR1 MGHRA, CDR2 YSYEKL. Trimming cost V 1 base and J 0 bases, with 13 bases left between them. The CDR3 totals 17 residues. The chain's CDR3 is CASSQAPPGPSNQPQHF. In DNA form, the CDR3 reads TGCGCCAGCAGCCAAGCGCCTCCAGGGCCTAGCAATCAGCCCCAGCATTTT.

On this clone itself: Additional DNA sequences in this sample encode the identical CDR3. This chain connects TRBV7-2 to TRBJ2-1; TRBD2 matches 9 bases. The CDR3 is made up of 16 amino acids. CDR1 and CDR2 (germline): SGHTA, FQGNSA. V dropped 1 base and J dropped 2; count of bases not matched to a gene: 3. CDR3: CASSLVGGGAYNEQFF. The CDR3 DNA is TGTGCCAGCAGCTTAGTTGGCGGGGGGGCCTACAATGAGCAGTTCTTC. Complete variable domain (other parts from reference TRBV7-2 and TRBJ2-1): GAGVSQSPSNKVTEKGKDVELRCDPISGHTALYWYRQSLGQGLEFLIYFQGNSAPDKSGLPSDRFSAERTGGSVSTLTIQRTQQEDSAVYLCASSLVGGGAYNEQFFGPGTRLTVL.

V gene TRBV7-8 combines with J gene TRBJ1-5; TRBD1 might be the D (5 bases). The CDR3 has 17 residues. Germline lookup yields CDR1 SGHVS and CDR2 FQNEAQ. V was cut by 1 base and J by 5 bases, with 18 bases left in between. The CDR3 DNA reads as TGTGCCAGCAGCTTAGGCTTGAACGGCAGGGCCGATCAGCCCCAGCATTTT. It specifies CASSLGLNGRADQPQHF.

This clone was counted a few times. V and J are TRBV2 and TRBJ1-6; no reliable D call. Trimming stripped 6 bases from V and 14 bases from J, with 11 bases between. The CDR3 length is 11 residues. Germline-derived CDR1 and CDR2 are SNHLY and FYNNEI. CDR3 residues: CASSGTSTLHF. In nucleotides, the CDR3 is TGTGCCAGCAGCGGTACCTCGACCCTCCACTTT.

The chain is built from TRBV6-1 and TRBJ1-4; D gene unclear. The CDR3 sequence is 15 residues long. V lost 3 bases and J lost 7, with 15 bases in between. Per the germline V gene, CDR1 is MNHNS and CDR2 is SASEGT. The CDR3 region is CASSDPLEGGEKLFF. DNA of the CDR3: TGTGCCAGCAGTGACCCCCTCGAGGGCGGTGAAAAACTGTTTTTT.

The sample holds one count of this clone. This chain connects TRBV19 to TRBJ1-1, with D hard to call. There are 15 residues in the CDR3. V lost 8 bases and J lost 2, with 18 bases in between. The V gene's germline CDR1 is LNHDA and CDR2 SQIVND (reference sequence). The CDR3 is CASQALGRSNTEAFF. The CDR3 region has the DNA TGTGCCAGTCAGGCTCTTGGCAGGTCTAACACTGAAGCTTTCTTT.

The rearrangement uses TRBV28 and TRBJ2-7, with 8 bases that match TRBD2. CDR1 is MDHEN and CDR2 is SYDVKM in the germline V gene. V gave up 6 bases and J gave up 3 bases; unmatched junction bases: 7. The CDR3 is made up of 14 amino acids. The CDR3 DNA reads as TGTGCCAGCAGCCTCCGGGAGGGCTACTACGAGCAGTACTTC. This sequence encodes CASSLREGYYEQYF.

DNA of the CDR3: TGTGCCAGCAGCGGGACAGGGGACAATTCACCCCTCCACTTT. Encoded protein: CASSGTGDNSPLHF. The V and J genes are TRBV9 and TRBJ1-6; TRBD1 matches at 9 bases. Germline CDR1 SGDLS, CDR2 YYNGEE. The CDR3 runs to 14 residues. Trimming removed 3 bases from V and 7 bases from J; junction bases left unmatched: 2.

The rearrangement joins TRBV5-1 to TRBJ2-6; D remains ambiguous. CDR1 is SGHRS, CDR2 YFSETQ, per germline. The CDR3 contains 14 residues. The ends were cut back, 4 bases at V and 2 bases at J, with 7 bases in the middle. The CDR3, as DNA: TGCGCCAGCAGCCCTATTACTGGGGCCAACGTCCTGACTTTC. Translating it yields CASSPITGANVLTF.